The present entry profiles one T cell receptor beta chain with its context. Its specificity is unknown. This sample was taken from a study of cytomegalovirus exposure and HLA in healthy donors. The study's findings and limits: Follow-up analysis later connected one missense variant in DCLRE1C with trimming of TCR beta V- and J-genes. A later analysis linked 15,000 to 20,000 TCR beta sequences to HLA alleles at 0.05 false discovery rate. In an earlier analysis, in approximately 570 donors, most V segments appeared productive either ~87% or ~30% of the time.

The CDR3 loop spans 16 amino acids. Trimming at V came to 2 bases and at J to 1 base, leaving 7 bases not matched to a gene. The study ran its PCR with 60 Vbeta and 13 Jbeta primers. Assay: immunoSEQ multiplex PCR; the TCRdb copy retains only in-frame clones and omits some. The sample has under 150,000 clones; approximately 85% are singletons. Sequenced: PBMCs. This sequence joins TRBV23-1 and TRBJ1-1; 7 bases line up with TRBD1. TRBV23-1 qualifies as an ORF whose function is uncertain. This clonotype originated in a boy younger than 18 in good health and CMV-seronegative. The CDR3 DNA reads TGCGCCAGCAGTCAAAGACAGGGACCGGGGAACACTGAAGCTTTCTTT. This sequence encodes CASSQRQGPGNTEAFF.